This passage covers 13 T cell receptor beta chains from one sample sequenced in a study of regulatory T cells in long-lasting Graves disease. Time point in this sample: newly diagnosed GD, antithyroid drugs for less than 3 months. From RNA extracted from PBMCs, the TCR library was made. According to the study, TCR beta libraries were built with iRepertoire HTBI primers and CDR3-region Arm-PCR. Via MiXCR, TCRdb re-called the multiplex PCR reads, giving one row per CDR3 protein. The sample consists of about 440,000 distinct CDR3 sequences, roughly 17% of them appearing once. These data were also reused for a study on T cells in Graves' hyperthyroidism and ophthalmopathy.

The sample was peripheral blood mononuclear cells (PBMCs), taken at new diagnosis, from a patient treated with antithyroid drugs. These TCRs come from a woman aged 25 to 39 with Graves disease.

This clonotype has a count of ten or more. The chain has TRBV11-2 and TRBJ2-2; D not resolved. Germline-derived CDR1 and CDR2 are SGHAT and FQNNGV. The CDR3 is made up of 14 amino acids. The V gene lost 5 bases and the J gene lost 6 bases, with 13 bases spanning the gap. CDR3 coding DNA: TGTGCCAGCAGCCTCCTTAGGGTCGCCGGGGAGCTGTTTTTT. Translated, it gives CASSLLRVAGELFF.

The CDR3 spells CASSLSKGLLGTDTQYF. Here the CDR3 DNA reads TGCGCCAGCAGCTTGAGTAAAGGTTTACTTGGCACAGATACGCAGTATTTT. This chain connects TRBV5-1 to TRBJ2-3; D is unresolved. V lost 1 base and J lost 1, with 16 bases in between. The germline V gene encodes CDR1 SGHRS and CDR2 YFSETQ. The CDR3 runs 17 residues. Combining the CDR3 with reference TRBV5-1 and TRBJ2-3 gives the whole variable domain KAGVTQTPRYLIKTRGQQVTLSCSPISGHRSVSWYQQTPGQGLQFLFEYFSETQRNKGNFPGRFSGRQFSNSRSEMNVSTLELGDSALYLCASSLSKGLLGTDTQYFGPGTRLTVL.

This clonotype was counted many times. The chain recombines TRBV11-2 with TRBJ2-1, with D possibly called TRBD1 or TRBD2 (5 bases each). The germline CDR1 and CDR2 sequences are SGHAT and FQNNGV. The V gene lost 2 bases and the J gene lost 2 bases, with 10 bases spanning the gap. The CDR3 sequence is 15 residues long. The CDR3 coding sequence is TGTGCCAGCAGCTTACCGGGACCCCCCTACAATGAGCAGTTCTTC. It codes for CASSLPGPPYNEQFF.

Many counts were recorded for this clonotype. CDR3 DNA: TGTGCCAGCGAGGGACTAGCGGGAGGAAATGAGCAGTTCTTC. It is translated as CASEGLAGGNEQFF. The chain links TRBV7-2 to TRBJ2-1, with 15 bases identical to TRBD2. The CDR3 spans 14 residues. CDR1 is SGHTA, CDR2 FQGNSA, per germline. V lost 8 bases to trimming and J lost 7 bases; unmatched junction nucleotides: 3.

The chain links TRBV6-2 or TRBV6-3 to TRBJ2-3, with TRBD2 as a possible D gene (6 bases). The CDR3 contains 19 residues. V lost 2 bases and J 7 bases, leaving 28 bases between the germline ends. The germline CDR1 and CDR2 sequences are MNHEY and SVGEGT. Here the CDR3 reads CASSYPDGSGRNSIYTQYF. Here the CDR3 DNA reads TGTGCCAGCAGTTACCCAGATGGGTCCGGGAGAAATTCCATTTATACGCAGTATTTT.

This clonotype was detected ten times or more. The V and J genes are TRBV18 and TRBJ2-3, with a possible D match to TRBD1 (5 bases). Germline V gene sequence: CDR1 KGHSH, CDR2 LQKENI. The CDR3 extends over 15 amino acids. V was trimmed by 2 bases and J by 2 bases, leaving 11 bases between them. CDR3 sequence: CASSPIGESTDTQYF. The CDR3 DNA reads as TGTGCCAGCTCACCAATAGGGGAATCCACAGATACGCAGTATTTT.

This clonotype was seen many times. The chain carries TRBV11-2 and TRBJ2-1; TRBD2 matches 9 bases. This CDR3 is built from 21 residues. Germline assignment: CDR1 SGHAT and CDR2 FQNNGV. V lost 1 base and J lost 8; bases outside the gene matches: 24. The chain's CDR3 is CASSLVTGLGLAGSFGDEQFF. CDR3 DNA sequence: TGTGCCAGCAGCTTAGTTACGGGGCTAGGGCTAGCGGGATCCTTTGGGGATGAGCAGTTCTTC. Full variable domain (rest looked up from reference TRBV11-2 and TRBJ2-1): EAGVAQSPRYKIIEKRQSVAFWCNPISGHATLYWYQQILGQGPKLLIQFQNNGVVDDSQLPKDRFSAERLKGVDSTLKIQPAKLEDSAVYLCASSLVTGLGLAGSFGDEQFFGPGTRLTVL.

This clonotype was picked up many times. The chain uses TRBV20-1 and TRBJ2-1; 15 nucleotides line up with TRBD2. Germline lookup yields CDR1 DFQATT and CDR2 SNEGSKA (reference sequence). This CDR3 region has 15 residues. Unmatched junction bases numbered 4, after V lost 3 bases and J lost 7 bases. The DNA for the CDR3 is TGCAGTGCTAGGGGACTAGCGGGAGGTGGAAATGAGCAGTTCTTC. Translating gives CSARGLAGGGNEQFF.

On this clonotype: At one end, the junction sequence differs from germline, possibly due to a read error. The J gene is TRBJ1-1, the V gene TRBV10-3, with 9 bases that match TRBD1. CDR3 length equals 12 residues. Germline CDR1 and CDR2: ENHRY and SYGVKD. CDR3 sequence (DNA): TGTGCCATCAAATGGGGGACAGGGCAAGCTCTCTTT. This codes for CAIKWGTGQALF.

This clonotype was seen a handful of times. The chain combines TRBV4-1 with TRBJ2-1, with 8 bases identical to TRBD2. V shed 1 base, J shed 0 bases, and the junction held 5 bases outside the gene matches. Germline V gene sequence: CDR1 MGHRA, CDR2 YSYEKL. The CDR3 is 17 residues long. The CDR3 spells CASSQGGSGASYNEQFF. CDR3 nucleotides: TGCGCCAGCAGCCAAGGAGGTAGCGGGGCCTCCTACAATGAGCAGTTCTTC.

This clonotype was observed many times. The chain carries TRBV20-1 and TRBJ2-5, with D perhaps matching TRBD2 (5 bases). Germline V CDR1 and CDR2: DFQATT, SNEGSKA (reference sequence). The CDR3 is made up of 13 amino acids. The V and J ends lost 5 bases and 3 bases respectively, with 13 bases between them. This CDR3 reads CSAGGLAEETQYF. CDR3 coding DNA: TGCAGTGCTGGTGGTCTAGCAGAAGAGACCCAGTACTTC.

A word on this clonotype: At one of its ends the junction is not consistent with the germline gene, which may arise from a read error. The CDR3 loop reads CASSPGNTEALF. The CDR3, as DNA: TGCGCCAGCAGCCCGGGGAACACTGAAGCTCTCTTT. This sequence joins TRBV10-2 and TRBJ1-1; D is uncertain. The CDR3 extends over 12 amino acids. In germline, CDR1 is WSHSY, CDR2 SAAADI.

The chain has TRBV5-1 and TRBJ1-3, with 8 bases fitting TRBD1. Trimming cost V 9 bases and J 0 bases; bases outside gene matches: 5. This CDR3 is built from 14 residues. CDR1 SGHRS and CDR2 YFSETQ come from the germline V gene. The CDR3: CATEDRGSGNTIYF. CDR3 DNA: TGCGCCACCGAAGACAGGGGCTCTGGAAACACCATATATTTT. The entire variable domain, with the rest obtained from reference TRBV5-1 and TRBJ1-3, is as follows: KAGVTQTPRYLIKTRGQQVTLSCSPISGHRSVSWYQQTPGQGLQFLFEYFSETQRNKGNFPGRFSGRQFSNSRSEMNVSTLELGDSALYLCATEDRGSGNTIYFGEGSWLTVV.